The TCR beta chain described here comes from a study of blood T cells in healthy people across ages. Germline CDR1 reads SGHNT; CDR2 reads YYREEE (reference sequence). The CDR3 has 14 residues. V lost 1 base to trimming and J lost 7 bases; unmatched junction nucleotides: 4. It was with a sample-barcoded 5' primer and a J-beta primer mix that a second PCR of about 6 to 12 cycles was run. TCRdb reprocessed the 5' RACE reads via MiXCR and lists one record per CDR3 protein. The table has roughly 730,000 distinct CDR3 sequences, 56% seen once. Broader study findings: Donor CMV status, an unknown factor, possibly confounded changes in expanded clonotypes. What prevented conclusive comparison of naive and antigen-experienced cells was that PBMCs were unsorted.

In regard to this clonotype: Its antigen is undetermined.

The sequence was obtained from a man in his forties or fifties in good health. Sequencing was carried out using blood. The rearrangement uses TRBV5-4 and TRBJ2-1; 8 bases match TRBD2. DNA of the CDR3: TGTGCCAGCAGCTTGCTACTAGCGGTAAATGAGCAGTTCTTC. Translated: CASSLLLAVNEQFF.